The 20 T cell receptor beta chains below come from one sample, sequenced in a study of CD8 T cells in ankylosing spondylitis. MiXCR, applied by TCRdb to the 5' RACE reads, yields one record per CDR3 protein. The sample lists approximately 250,000 distinct CDR3 sequences; over 30% were seen once. The source material was blood, either unsorted or a sorted T cell fraction (not recorded which). All receptors derive from a male donor with ankylosing spondylitis or in good health (not recorded which).

The rearrangement links TRBV6-1 to TRBJ1-5; D remains unclear. Trimming cost V 0 bases and J 6 bases, with 15 bases left between them. The CDR3 sequence is 16 residues long. In germline, CDR1 is MNHNS, CDR2 SASEGT. The CDR3 bases are TGTGCCAGCAGTGAAGCCCCAGGCCGGGGAAGTCAGCCCCAGCATTTT. Amino acids: CASSEAPGRGSQPQHF.

The sample holds a few counts of this clonotype. The chain has TRBV6-5 and TRBJ2-7, with 9 nucleotides matching TRBD1. The V gene's germline CDR1 is MNHEY and CDR2 SVGAGI. The CDR3 has 14 residues. V shed 7 bases, J shed 3 bases, and the junction held 7 bases outside the gene matches. The CDR3 DNA reads TGTGCCAGCAAGTTATGGACAGGGGACTACGAGCAGTACTTC. It encodes CASKLWTGDYEQYF.

This clonotype was found once. This chain joins TRBV6-1 and TRBJ2-5, with 13 bases aligning to TRBD2. The CDR3 runs 16 residues. Germline V lookup: CDR1 MNHNS, CDR2 SASEGT. With V trimmed by 3 bases and J by 4 bases, 5 bases remained unmatched. The CDR3, as DNA: TGTGCCAGCAGTGAGGGACTAGCGGGGCGCGGAGAGACCCAGTACTTC. This encodes CASSEGLAGRGETQYF.

The V call is TRBV12-3 or TRBV12-4, the J call TRBJ1-5; tentative D call: TRBD1 (6 bases). The ends were cut back, 6 bases at V and 2 bases at J, with 23 bases in the middle. This CDR3 has 18 amino acids. CDR3 in amino acids: CASSERLTGANGNQPQHF. In nucleotides, the CDR3 is TGTGCCAGCAGCGAAAGATTGACAGGCGCAAACGGCAATCAGCCCCAGCATTTT.

The chain employs TRBV24-1 and TRBJ1-5; D is ambiguous. V was shortened by 1 base and J by 7 bases, with 7 bases between the two germline ends. The CDR3 length is 13 residues. Germline V gene sequence: CDR1 KGHDR, CDR2 SFDVKD. CDR3 coding DNA: TGTGCCACCAGTGATTTACCAGACCAGCCCCAGCATTTT. It codes for CATSDLPDQPQHF.

This chain connects TRBV7-9 to TRBJ2-1; 7 nucleotides agree with TRBD2. Looked up from germline, CDR1 is SEHNR and CDR2 is FQNEAQ (reference sequence). V trimming: 4 bases; J trimming: 5 bases; junction bases outside the gene matches: 11. CDR3 length: 16 amino acids. CDR3 loop: CASSSSPLAVHNEQFF. The DNA for the CDR3 is TGTGCCAGCAGCTCCTCCCCCCTAGCGGTTCACAATGAGCAGTTCTTC.

The CDR3 coding sequence is TGCGCCAGCAGCCAAGTGGGGAAGGAACCCATAGCCAAAAACATTCAGTACTTC. This translates into CASSQVGKEPIAKNIQYF. The chain combines TRBV4-1 with TRBJ2-4, with D unresolved. V gave up 1 base and J gave up 0 bases, with 16 bases separating them. The CDR3 sequence is 18 residues long. Germline CDR1 MGHRA, CDR2 YSYEKL.

J is TRBJ2-2 and V is TRBV20-1; the D gene is possibly TRBD1 (5 bases). The length of the CDR3 is 11 residues. Germline V gene data show CDR1 as DFQATT and CDR2 as SNEGSKA (reference sequence). Trimming shortened V by 5 bases and J by 5 bases, and 6 bases separated the two germline ends. The CDR3 region is CSAGATGELFF. The CDR3 DNA follows: TGCAGTGCTGGGGCGACCGGGGAGCTGTTTTTT.

Only a few counts were recorded for this clonotype. The chain carries TRBV12-3 or TRBV12-4 and TRBJ2-3, with D tentatively TRBD1 (5 bases). V lost 4 bases and J 6 bases, leaving 8 bases between the germline ends. CDR3 size: 12 residues. Written as DNA, the CDR3 is TGTGCCAGCAGTTCTTGGGGCGATACGCAGTATTTT. This codes for CASSSWGDTQYF.

A few counts support this clonotype. The chain links TRBV6-1 to TRBJ2-7; 8 positions agree with TRBD1. Germline-derived CDR1 and CDR2 are MNHNS and SASEGT. The CDR3 is 16 amino acids. Trimming cost V 4 bases and J 3 bases; bases outside gene matches: 11. CDR3: CASSALKDRADYEQYF. The CDR3 nucleotides are TGTGCCAGCAGTGCCCTAAAGGACAGGGCAGACTACGAGCAGTACTTC.

The V gene is TRBV7-9, the J gene TRBJ2-5; no firm D call. V shed 1 base and J shed 7 bases, with 10 bases lying between them. The V gene's germline CDR1 is SEHNR and CDR2 FQNEAQ (reference sequence). The CDR3 has 13 residues. The CDR3 region is CASSLDLRRTQYF. The CDR3 region has the DNA TGTGCCAGCAGCTTAGATCTACGTAGGACCCAGTACTTC.

This clonotype was found a few times. The chain recombines TRBV9 with TRBJ1-2; 8 bases are shared with TRBD1. This CDR3 is 17 amino acids long. Germline V gene lookup returns CDR1 SGDLS and CDR2 YYNGEE. Losses at the gene ends were 3 bases for V and 4 bases for J; bases not matched to a gene: 14. CDR3 DNA sequence: TGTGCCAGCAGCGGATCGGACAGGGCGACTCGAGGCTATGGCTACACCTTC. Translating gives CASSGSDRATRGYGYTF.

This chain joins TRBV5-1 and TRBJ2-5; D might be TRBD2 (6 bases). V lost 4 bases to trimming and J lost 2 bases, with 9 bases between them. This CDR3 spans 13 amino acids. The germline CDR1 and CDR2 sequences are SGHRS and YFSETQ. The CDR3 protein is CASSRLGQETQYF. The CDR3, as DNA: TGCGCCAGCAGCCGACTAGGACAAGAGACCCAGTACTTC.

The chain has TRBV4-2 and TRBJ2-7; no reliable D call. Germline V gene lookup returns CDR1 LGHNA and CDR2 YNFKEQ. The V gene lost 1 base and the J gene lost 4 bases, with 17 bases spanning the gap. This CDR3 is built from 16 residues. The CDR3 here is CASSQVSPKGTYEQYF. The CDR3 coding sequence is TGTGCCAGCAGCCAAGTATCTCCCAAGGGCACTTACGAGCAGTACTTC.

This clonotype has just a few counts. V is TRBV11-2 and J is TRBJ2-5; tentative D call: TRBD2 (5 bases). The germline V gene encodes CDR1 SGHAT and CDR2 FQNNGV. CDR3 length: 14 amino acids. V lost 5 bases, J lost 2 bases, and 12 bases lay in between. The CDR3 loop is CASSHLGGQETQYF. The CDR3 DNA sequence: TGTGCCAGCAGCCATCTCGGCGGGCAAGAGACCCAGTACTTC.

CDR3 residues: CASSLRTGAEQYF. The CDR3 nucleotides are TGCGCCAGCAGCCTCAGGACGGGAGCCGAGCAGTACTTC. The chain uses TRBV10-2 and TRBJ2-7; maybe TRBD2 (6 bases). With 6 bases removed from V and 6 bases from J, the gap between germline ends came to 15 bases. This CDR3 is 13 amino acids long. Germline CDR1 and CDR2: WSHSY and SAAADI.

This chain joins TRBV12-3 or TRBV12-4 and TRBJ2-3; D is perhaps TRBD1 (5 bases). The CDR3 is made up of 15 amino acids. V lost 7 bases, J lost 0 bases, and 14 bases lay in between. In nucleotides, the CDR3 is TGTGCCAGCAAACTTGTGGGGCTTAGCACAGATACGCAGTATTTT. Its translation is CASKLVGLSTDTQYF.

The chain links TRBV25-1 to TRBJ1-4, with TRBD1 matching over 10 bases. The germline V gene encodes CDR1 MGHDK and CDR2 SYGVNS. After removal of 6 bases from V and 8 bases from J, the junction contained 12 bases not matched to a gene. This CDR3 contains 16 residues. The CDR3 protein is CASRPGTGAHREKLFF. In DNA form, the CDR3 reads TGTGCCAGCAGACCCGGGACAGGGGCCCATCGGGAAAAACTGTTTTTT.

The table lists this clonotype with a few counts. V and J are TRBV7-6 and TRBJ2-3; perhaps TRBD1 as D (5 bases). Germline CDR1 and CDR2: SGHVS and FNYEAQ. V lost 5 bases and J lost 3, with 12 bases in between. The CDR3 is made up of 14 amino acids. Here the CDR3 reads CASSGRVGTDTQYF. CDR3 nucleotides: TGTGCCAGCAGCGGCAGGGTGGGGACAGATACGCAGTATTTT.

V usage is TRBV7-9 and J usage is TRBJ2-1; D is unresolved. The CDR3 runs 12 residues. Germline V CDR1 and CDR2: SEHNR, FQNEAQ (reference sequence). The ends were cut back, 8 bases at V and 6 bases at J, with 11 bases in the middle. The DNA of the CDR3 is TGTGCCAGCGCCTTACTGTTCAATGAGCAGTTCTTC. This translates into CASALLFNEQFF.